Listed below are T cell receptor beta chains from one sample, sequenced in a study of identical twins. TCRdb ran MiXCR on the 5' RACE reads and lists one entry per CDR3 protein. The sample shows about 530,000 distinct CDR3 sequences, about 20% of them seen only once. This sample was also put to use in a study of yellow fever vaccine responses in identical twins.

Input material: CD4+ T cells sorted from blood. The receptors here all came from a woman between 18 and 29 years old in good health. The CDR3 runs from the conserved cysteine through the conserved F or W. The order of the fields is V gene, clone size, J gene, D gene, CDR3 DNA, CDR3 protein. The D gene is left open where the match is weak. Expanded clones are given a class, and other clones once, few, many or no size at all.

TRBV5-1	few	TRBJ2-1	TRBD2	TGCGCCAGCAGCTTGGGCACTAGCGGGCGCACCTACAATGAGCAGTTCTTC	CASSLGTSGRTYNEQFF
TRBV20-1	once	TRBJ2-7	TRBD2	TGCAGTGCCACTAGCGGGATGTCAGGAGAGCAGTACTTC	CSATSGMSGEQYF
TRBV12-3/TRBV12-4	-	TRBJ2-7	-	TGTGCCAGCAGTTCCCTGACAGTTTTGTCCTACGAGCAGTACTTC	CASSSLTVLSYEQYF
TRBV6-1	few	TRBJ2-1	TRBD2	TGTGCCAGCGGCTCTAGCGGGAGGGAGAGCTCCTACAATGAGCAGTTCTTC	CASGSSGRESSYNEQFF
TRBV10-1	-	TRBJ1-5	TRBD1	TGCGCCAGCAGGGACAGGCGAAGGGTTATCGAAAATCAGCCCCAGCATTTT	CASRDRRRVIENQPQHF
TRBV15	few	TRBJ2-2	-	TGTGCCACCAGCTTCGGAGAGAACACCGGGGAGCTGTTTTTT	CATSFGENTGELFF
TRBV29-1	-	TRBJ1-2	-	TGCAGCGTTGGTACGGGGGCCAACTATGGCTACACCTTC	CSVGTGANYGYTF
TRBV6-2/TRBV6-3	-	TRBJ1-4	-	TGTGCCAGCAGTTACTCGAAGGGACCTAGCCTTGGCGAAAAACTGTTTTTT	CASSYSKGPSLGEKLFF
TRBV5-1	-	TRBJ1-5	TRBD1	TGCGCCAGCAGCTTGGATGGACAGGGGAGTCAGCCCCAGCATTTT	CASSLDGQGSQPQHF
TRBV3-1	few	TRBJ2-7	-	TGTGCCAGCAGCCAGCCGGGCCCCTACTACGAGCAGTACTTC	CASSQPGPYYEQYF
TRBV5-5	few	TRBJ2-1	-	TGTGCCAGCAGCCTGGCGACCCCGAACTACAATGAGCAGTTCTTC	CASSLATPNYNEQFF
TRBV25-1	few	TRBJ1-6	TRBD1	TGTGCCAGCAGTGTGACAGGGAACTATAATTCACCCCTCCACTTT	CASSVTGNYNSPLHF
TRBV6-2/TRBV6-3	few	TRBJ2-3	TRBD2	TGTGCCAGCAGTTCGGGACTAGCGGGAATGGGCACAGATACGCAGTATTTT	CASSSGLAGMGTDTQYF
TRBV5-5	few	TRBJ2-5	-	TGTGCCAGCAGCTTGCGGACAGTAGAAGAGACCCAGTACTTC	CASSLRTVEETQYF
TRBV29-1	-	TRBJ2-3	-	TGCAGCGCAGATAGAGGAGAGAAGGGTACGCAGTATTTT	CSADRGEKGTQYF
TRBV20-1	-	TRBJ2-2	-	TGCAGTGGCCTGGGTACTCCCCGGGGGGAGCTGTTTTTT	CSGLGTPRGELFF
TRBV10-3	-	TRBJ2-1	TRBD1	TGTGCCATCACCGATGGGGCAGGGGGCATACCGGCCACCTACAATGAGCAGTTCTTC	CAITDGAGGIPATYNEQFF
TRBV20-1	few	TRBJ2-2	TRBD2	TGCAGTGCTACGCCACTAGCGGGAGGCACCGGGGAGCTGTTTTTT	CSATPLAGGTGELFF
TRBV27	few	TRBJ1-1	TRBD1	TGTGCCAGCAGTACCGGGACAGTGAACACTGAAGCTTTCTTT	CASSTGTVNTEAFF
TRBV2	-	TRBJ1-5	-	TGTGCCAGCAGTGATCAGAGACACCCCTCCGGTAATCAGCCCCAGCATTTT	CASSDQRHPSGNQPQHF
TRBV10-2	-	TRBJ2-5	TRBD2	TGCGCCAGCAGTGAGCAGACTAGCTTGGAGACCCAGTACTTC	CASSEQTSLETQYF
TRBV10-3	-	TRBJ2-5	-	TGTGCCATCCGGGACCACCAAGAGACCCAGTACTTC	CAIRDHQETQYF
TRBV6-2/TRBV6-3	-	TRBJ1-4	-	TGTGCCAGCAGTACGTCCGGCCCTGAAAAACTGTTTTTT	CASSTSGPEKLFF
TRBV28	many	TRBJ2-7	-	TGTGCCAGCAGTTTAAGGGGAAGGGCAGGGTCCGAGCAGTACTTC	CASSLRGRAGSEQYF
TRBV5-1	few	TRBJ2-7	-	TGCGCCAGCAGCTTGGTACCGACGAGCTCCTACGAGCAGTACTTC	CASSLVPTSSYEQYF
TRBV12-3/TRBV12-4	-	TRBJ2-1	TRBD2	TGTGCCAGCAGTTCAGAGCGGGGGGGCCTAAATGAGCAGTTCTTC	CASSSERGGLNEQFF
TRBV5-1	few	TRBJ2-3	TRBD2	TGCGCCAGCAGCCCCGGGGGGATGATGGCAGATACGCAGTATTTT	CASSPGGMMADTQYF
TRBV10-3	-	TRBJ1-6	-	TGTGCCATCAGTAAAGGGAATAATTCACCCCTCCACTTT	CAISKGNNSPLHF
TRBV12-3/TRBV12-4	many	TRBJ2-1	TRBD1	TGTGCCAGCAGCCGAGAACCGACAGGGGGCCATGAGCAGTTCTTC	CASSREPTGGHEQFF
TRBV24-1	few	TRBJ2-1	TRBD2	TGTGCCACCAGTGATTCCGGGACTAGCGGGAGACGCATCAAGCAGTTCTTC	CATSDSGTSGRRIKQFF
TRBV18	-	TRBJ2-7	TRBD1	TGTGCCAGCTCGCGGACCCGGGACAGTATCCACGAGCAGTACTTC	CASSRTRDSIHEQYF
TRBV4-1	-	TRBJ2-1	-	TGCGCCAGCAGCCAGGTCTTGTACAATGAGCAGTTCTTC	CASSQVLYNEQFF
TRBV5-1	-	TRBJ2-5	TRBD2	TGCGCCAGCAAGACTAGCGGGGGGGCCCTAGAGACCCAGTACTTC	CASKTSGGALETQYF
TRBV5-6	few	TRBJ1-5	-	TGTGCCAGCAGCCTCGGACGAGCCCCCCAGCATTTT	CASSLGRAPQHF
TRBV5-1	-	TRBJ2-2	TRBD1	TGCGCCAGCAGCTTGGATGTGGCACAGGGGTTCACCGGGGAGCTGTTTTTT	CASSLDVAQGFTGELFF
TRBV19	once	TRBJ1-1	-	TGTGCCAGTAATGGGGCGCCTCCGAACACTGAAGCTTTCTTT	CASNGAPPNTEAFF
TRBV12-3/TRBV12-4	-	TRBJ2-1	-	TGTGCCAGCAGTTTCCGGACAGACAATGAGCAGTTCTTC	CASSFRTDNEQFF
TRBV20-1	-	TRBJ2-1	TRBD2	TGCAGTGCGGGACTAGCTAATGAGCAGTTCTTC	CSAGLANEQFF
TRBV5-1	few	TRBJ2-2	TRBD2	TGCGCCAGCACATCAACTAGCGGGAGTTTAACCGGGGAGCTGTTTTTT	CASTSTSGSLTGELFF
TRBV3-1	-	TRBJ2-5	TRBD2	TGTGCCAGCAGCCTTATCTCGGGACTAGAGGGGACGGAGACCCAGTACTTC	CASSLISGLEGTETQYF
TRBV28	few	TRBJ2-7	-	TGTGCCAGCATGTGGCGCTACGAGCAGTACTTC	CASMWRYEQYF
TRBV29-1	-	TRBJ1-2	-	TGCAGCGTTGAAGACAGGGCAGCTAGTGGCTACACCTTC	CSVEDRAASGYTF
TRBV10-3	few	TRBJ2-5	TRBD2	TGTGCCATCAGTGACTCCGTGACTAGCGGGGCCTTAGAGACCCAGTACTTC	CAISDSVTSGALETQYF
TRBV12-3/TRBV12-4	few	TRBJ2-1	TRBD2	TGTGCCAGCACCCTTGGACTAGCGGGACCCTACAATGAGCAGTTCTTC	CASTLGLAGPYNEQFF
TRBV5-1	few	TRBJ1-1	-	TGCGCCAGCAGTTCACGGGCAGCCTTGAACACTGAAGCTTTCTTT	CASSSRAALNTEAFF
TRBV6-5	few	TRBJ2-2	TRBD2	TGTGCCAGCAGTTACTCAGGCGGGAGGGCCAACGGGGAGCTGTTTTTT	CASSYSGGRANGELFF
TRBV5-1	-	TRBJ2-1	TRBD2	TGCGCCAGCAGCTCCGGTAGCGGGAACTACAATGAGCAGTTCTTC	CASSSGSGNYNEQFF
TRBV7-6	few	TRBJ1-4	TRBD1	TGTGCCAGCAGCGCGACAGGGTATATTCTGGAAAAACTGTTTTTT	CASSATGYILEKLFF
TRBV10-3	few	TRBJ2-2	TRBD2	TGTGCCATTTCCCTAGCGGGGCACACCGGGGAGCTGTTTTTT	CAISLAGHTGELFF
TRBV4-2	-	TRBJ2-5	-	TGTGCCAGCAGCCGGAAATTAGTCCAAGAGACCCAGTACTTC	CASSRKLVQETQYF
TRBV28	-	TRBJ2-2	-	TGTGCCAGCAGTCCAGGACCTCGACCGAACACCGGGGAGCTGTTTTTT	CASSPGPRPNTGELFF
TRBV10-3	few	TRBJ1-1	TRBD1	TGTGCCATCAGTAGAGACAGGGTCGGCACTGAAGCTTTCTTT	CAISRDRVGTEAFF
TRBV10-1	few	TRBJ2-1	-	TGCGCCAGCAGTGAGGCCAGCGGGCTCTACAATGAGCAGTTCTTC	CASSEASGLYNEQFF
TRBV5-1	few	TRBJ2-3	-	TGCGCCAGCAGCGGGCCAAACACAGATACGCAGTATTTT	CASSGPNTDTQYF